In its sample, the clone carrying this T cell receptor (beta chain) was seen a few times. What it binds is not known. The data stem from a study of T cell repertoires in cytomegalovirus infection. Looking at the study overall: CMV infection and matching HLA type were both indicated by public TCR beta signatures. Whole-study findings and limits: CMV-specific HLA-C-restricted TCR beta clonotypes dominated the ex vivo response. Identification of carriers of CMV plus the relevant HLA was performed using cumulative public TCR beta family frequency.

Germline CDR1 MGHRA, CDR2 YSYEKL. The CDR3 has 16 amino acids. J lost 0 bases, V lost 3 bases, and 4 bases had no gene match. TCRdb re-derived calls from the reads in MiXCR, one entry per CDR3 protein. The sample carries around 450,000 distinct CDR3 sequences, roughly 31% recorded once. V gene TRBV4-1 combines with J gene TRBJ2-2; 7 nucleotides agree with TRBD1. This TCR came from a human donor in good health (CMV status not recorded). Some clones in this sample may be carry-over from other donors' samples. The material sequenced was PBMCs. CDR3 sequence reads: CASSHLGQSNTGELFF. The CDR3 DNA reads as TGCGCCAGCAGCCACCTGGGACAGTCGAACACCGGGGAGCTGTTTTTT.